The following is a T cell receptor beta chain sequence with its context. This clonotype was detected a few times. Its antigen has not been determined. No much larger clone is present one base from it, and per-base qualities are unavailable. The data are from a study of type 1 regulatory T cells (dated by TCRdb to about 2021). Regarding the research as a whole: The study characterized an in vitro protocol that generated a Tr1-enriched, alloantigen-specific CD4 T cell product named T-allo10. Patients with hematological malignancies who were receiving allogeneic hematopoietic stem cell transplantation were the group in which T-allo10 was being clinically evaluated.

The study at large found these results: Tr1 cells showed a more restricted TCR repertoire than non-Tr1 cells, which the study interpreted as alloantigen-induced clonal expansion.

Taken from the germline V gene, the CDR1 and CDR2 loops are KGHSH and LQKENI. Trimming takes 0 bases from V and 5 bases from J, and the germline ends sit 13 bases apart. The CDR3 starts with the cysteine, ends with the phenylalanine, and has 16 residues. Of the read, only the CDR3 DNA is kept; its 48 bases are in frame from base 1. The instrument was an Illumina MiSeq. Clones were called with MiXCR by TCRdb after fastp trimmed the public reads at Q25, and only in-frame beta chains were retained. Every distinct CDR3 protein forms one entry, paired with its most common genes and DNA. This sample holds about 65,000 distinct CDR3 sequences; 49% were observed only once. The ten largest clones capture roughly 2.2% of the sample.

The sequence joins TRBV18 to TRBJ1-4; tentative D gene TRBD1, with 6 bases matching. Sequencing was carried out using cultured non-Tr1 T cells, either the whole culture or a sorted T cell fraction (not recorded which). The cell subset or site label on this specimen signifies: non-Tr1 population from the T-allo10 product. The sequence derives from a human donor in good health. The CDR3 reads as follows: CASSPPGAGWNEKLFF. The bases are TGTGCCAGCTCACCACCGGGGGCAGGTTGGAATGAAAAACTGTTTTTT.